This TCR beta chain was observed in a study of breast tumors, draining lymph nodes, adjacent tissues. Study-wide results and limits: Tumor TCR diversity was below lymph nodes but above nontumor tissue.

In its sample, this clonotype is medium-sized. The antigen is undetermined. Germline-derived CDR1 and CDR2 are KGHSH and LQKENI. The CDR3 contains 13 residues. V lost 3 bases and J 9 bases, leaving 12 bases between the germline ends. Via MiXCR, TCRdb re-called the multiplex PCR reads, giving one row per CDR3 protein. The table has approximately 22,000 distinct CDR3 sequences, about 70% seen once. This chain uses TRBV18 with TRBJ2-1; maybe TRBD1 (6 bases). Sequenced sample: tumor-adjacent breast tissue. This clonotype was obtained from a female donor with breast cancer. Some clones in this sample may be carry-over from other donors' samples. CDR3 bases: TGTGCCAGCTCACCCTACAGGGAGCCTGAGCAGTTCTTC. The encoded protein is CASSPYREPEQFF. Combining the CDR3 with reference TRBV18 and TRBJ2-1 gives the whole variable domain NAGVMQNPRHLVRRRGQEARLRCSPMKGHSHVYWYRQLPEEGLKFMVYLQKENIIDESGMPKERFSAEFPKEGPSILRIQQVVRGDSAAYFCASSPYREPEQFFGPGTRLTVL.